Following are 8 T cell receptor beta chains from one sample sequenced in a study of blood T cell repertoires in COVID-19 (dated by TCRdb to the early 2020s). Library prep was done by the immunoSEQ multiplex PCR assay. TCRdb provides this immuneACCESS table in a form limited to in-frame rearrangements. Some clones are lacking; in checked studies, under half of them reflect an unresolved V gene, and why the rest are absent is not known. The sample contains over 300,000 clones, roughly 86% of them found a single time. Of the sample, about 1.6% falls within the top ten clones. The sample was peripheral blood. These receptors were collected from a woman between 45 and 65 years old with acute or convalescent COVID-19.

This chain links TRBV12-5 with TRBJ2-5, with D possibly being TRBD1 (6 bases). Trimming shortened V by 3 bases and J by 5 bases, and 10 bases separated the two germline ends. This CDR3 has 13 residues. In germline, CDR1 is LGHNT, CDR2 FRNRAP. CDR3 sequence reads: CASGFGGLETQYF. The CDR3 bases are TGTGCTAGTGGTTTTGGGGGCCTGGAGACCCAGTACTTC.

The rearrangement joins TRBV4-3 to TRBJ2-3; 7 bases are shared with TRBD1. This CDR3 has 16 residues. CDR1 is LGHNA, CDR2 YSLEER, per germline. The J segment lost 3 bases and the V segment lost 4 bases, leaving 10 bases of the junction unmatched. The CDR3 region is CASSPWDSDVTDTQYF. The CDR3 region has the DNA TGCGCCAGCAGCCCCTGGGACAGCGATGTAACAGATACGCAGTATTTT.

V and J are TRBV7-6 and TRBJ2-7; 8 bases agree with TRBD1. Unmatched junction bases numbered 9, after V lost 5 bases and J lost 3 bases. CDR3 length: 15 residues. Germline V gene data show CDR1 as SGHVS and CDR2 as FNYEAQ. CDR3 nucleotides: TGTGCCAGCAGCATTGGAGGGACAGGCTTCTACGAGCAGTACTTC. Amino acids: CASSIGGTGFYEQYF.

Only a few counts were recorded for this clone. J is TRBJ2-5 and V is TRBV7-2; D might be TRBD2 (5 bases). Germline CDR1 SGHTA, CDR2 FQGNSA. The CDR3 is 13 amino acids. V lost 7 bases to trimming and J lost 5 bases, with 14 bases between them. In DNA, the CDR3 is TGTGCCAGCAAGTACCCGGGGTTGGAGACCCAGTACTTC. It translates to CASKYPGLETQYF.

V usage is TRBV5-4 and J usage is TRBJ2-2, with D perhaps TRBD1 (5 bases). V lost 0 bases and J lost 6, with 12 bases in between. Germline V lookup: CDR1 SGHNT, CDR2 YYREEE (reference sequence). CDR3 length: 15 amino acids. The chain's CDR3 is CASSLDWQGPGELFF. The DNA for the CDR3 is TGTGCCAGCAGCTTGGACTGGCAGGGCCCCGGGGAGCTGTTTTTT.

The rearrangement uses TRBV6-1 and TRBJ2-4; D uncertain. This CDR3 comprises 12 residues. Germline V CDR1 and CDR2: MNHNS, SASEGT. The ends were cut back, 2 bases at V and 8 bases at J, with 7 bases in the middle. CDR3 in amino acids: CASSELSYIQYF. CDR3 DNA sequence: TGTGCCAGCAGTGAACTTAGCTACATTCAGTACTTC.

This clone was observed once. This chain links TRBV18 with TRBJ2-2, with TRBD1 matching 8 bases. Germline CDR1 KGHSH, CDR2 LQKENI. V shed 3 bases, J shed 1 base, and the junction held 4 bases outside the gene matches. The CDR3 has 16 residues. This CDR3 is CASSPRDRRNTGELFF. Written as DNA, the CDR3 is TGTGCCAGCTCACCCCGGGACAGGCGGAACACCGGGGAGCTGTTTTTT.

Regarding this clone: The identical CDR3 is also encoded by other nucleotide sequences in the sample. The chain recombines TRBV28 with TRBJ1-1; D remains unclear. The germline V and J ends were trimmed by 1 base and 2 bases, with 8 bases remaining between them. This CDR3 region has 14 residues. Per the germline V gene, CDR1 is MDHEN and CDR2 is SYDVKM. CDR3 amino acids: CASSLFTENTEAFF. CDR3 nucleotides: TGTGCCAGCAGTTTATTCACAGAAAACACTGAAGCTTTCTTT. Using reference TRBV28 and TRBJ1-1 for the parts outside the CDR3, the full variable domain is DVKVTQSSRYLVKRTGEKVFLECVQDMDHENMFWYRQDPGLGLRLIYFSYDVKMKEKGDIPEGYSVSREKKERFSLILESASTNQTSMYLCASSLFTENTEAFFGQGTRLTVV.